Listed here are 12 T cell receptor beta chains from one sample, sequenced in a study of cytomegalovirus exposure and HLA in healthy donors. A multiplex PCR was run with 60 Vbeta primers and 13 Jbeta primers. Some clones are missing from TCRdb's copy, which holds only in-frame ones; the method was immunoSEQ multiplex PCR. The table shows roughly 200,000 clones, with just under 80% occurring only once. The sequenced material came from PBMCs. Receptors were obtained from a female donor in good health and CMV-seronegative.

The chain employs TRBV28 and TRBJ2-7; TRBD1 aligns across 9 bases. CDR1 MDHEN and CDR2 SYDVKM come from the germline V gene. J gave up 3 bases and V 6 bases, and 12 bases lay outside the gene matches. This CDR3 has 16 amino acids. The CDR3 region has the DNA TGTGCCAGCAGCACTTCCCGGGACAGGGCTATCTACGAGCAGTACTTC. Its translation: CASSTSRDRAIYEQYF.

V and J are TRBV11-3 and TRBJ2-1, with D hard to call. CDR3 size: 14 residues. CDR1 is SGHNT, CDR2 YENEEA, per germline. V was shortened by 0 bases and J by 4 bases, with 7 bases between the two germline ends. CDR3 coding DNA: TGTGCCAGCAGCTTAGATCCGAGTTACAATGAGCAGTTCTTC. It yields the protein CASSLDPSYNEQFF. The complete variable domain, with remaining parts taken from reference TRBV11-3 and TRBJ2-1, reads EAGVVQSPRYKIIEKKQPVAFWCNPISGHNTLYWYLQNLGQGPELLIRYENEEAVDDSQLPKDRFSAERLKGVDSTLKIQPAELGDSAVYLCASSLDPSYNEQFFGPGTRLTVL.

The chain uses TRBV7-9 and TRBJ1-2, with 7 bases identical to TRBD1. CDR3 size: 14 residues. Trimming removed 1 base from V and 7 bases from J; junction bases left unmatched: 6. Germline assignment: CDR1 SEHNR and CDR2 FQNEAQ (reference sequence). The CDR3 coding sequence is TGTGCCAGCAGCTTAGTTCGACAGGGCTCTGGCTACACCTTC. This translates into CASSLVRQGSGYTF. Filled out from reference TRBV7-9 and TRBJ1-2, the complete variable domain reads DTGVSQNPRHKITKRGQNVTFRCDPISEHNRLYWYRQTLGQGPEFLTYFQNEAQLEKSRLLSDRFSAERPKGSFSTLEIQRTEQGDSAMYLCASSLVRQGSGYTFGSGTRLTVV.

V gene TRBV15 combines with J gene TRBJ1-5, with no clear D. Trimming removed 0 bases from V and 9 bases from J, with 12 bases in between. This CDR3 is built from 14 residues. Germline values: CDR1 LNHNV, CDR2 YYDKDF (reference sequence). CDR3 in amino acids: CATSRDPGSWPQHF. CDR3 DNA sequence: TGTGCCACCAGCAGAGACCCCGGGTCGTGGCCCCAGCATTTT.

The genes are TRBV21-1 and TRBJ1-1; TRBD1 is the table's D call and was not checked against the DNA. TRBV21-1 is assigned pseudogene status. The CDR3 totals 9 residues. The CDR3 loop is CEGGRGAFF. Here the CDR3 DNA reads TGTGAAGGGGGCAGGGGGGCTTTCTTT.

The chain combines TRBV7-2 with TRBJ2-3; the match to TRBD2 covers 8 bases. CDR3 length: 17 residues. Germline CDR1 and CDR2: SGHTA and FQGNSA. Trimming took 2 bases from V and 0 from J; bases not matched to a gene: 7. CDR3 loop: CASSLIGGGFSTDTQYF. CDR3 DNA sequence: TGTGCCAGCAGCTTAATCGGGGGGGGCTTTAGCACAGATACGCAGTATTTT.

The chain recombines TRBV6-5 with TRBJ2-7; 7 nucleotides line up with TRBD2. Trimming took 6 bases from V and 1 from J; bases not matched to a gene: 6. The CDR3 extends over 14 amino acids. Germline V gene sequence: CDR1 MNHEY, CDR2 SVGAGI. As DNA, the CDR3 is TGTGCCAGCAGATCACTAGCGCCGTCCTACGAGCAGTACTTC. Residues: CASRSLAPSYEQYF.

This clone was seen once. The chain couples TRBV27 to TRBJ2-1; D is undetermined. The CDR3 sequence is 14 residues long. V dropped 5 bases and J dropped 3 bases, with 11 bases sitting between them. Germline V gives CDR1 MNHEY, CDR2 SMNVEV (reference sequence). In DNA form, the CDR3 reads TGTGCCAGCAGTCCCCGCGCTAGCTACAATGAGCAGTTCTTC. Its protein product is CASSPRASYNEQFF.

The rearrangement joins TRBV6-1 to TRBJ2-3; TRBD2 agrees at 14 bases. The CDR3 sequence is 19 residues long. Trimming at V came to 1 base and at J to 4 bases, leaving 10 bases not matched to a gene. The germline V gene encodes CDR1 MNHNS and CDR2 SASEGT. The CDR3 bases are TGTGCCAGCAGTGAAGGTATGGGACTAGCGGGAGTTGTCGCAGATACGCAGTATTTT. The encoded protein is CASSEGMGLAGVVADTQYF.

The chain combines TRBV2 with TRBJ2-7, with a possible D match to TRBD2 (6 bases). The V gene's germline CDR1 is SNHLY and CDR2 FYNNEI. Trimming stripped 10 bases from V and 3 bases from J, with 16 bases between. The CDR3 is made up of 13 amino acids. CDR3 DNA: TGTGCCACCAAATCGGAGGACTACTACGAGCAGTACTTC. It specifies CATKSEDYYEQYF. Supplemented by reference TRBV2 and TRBJ2-7, the full variable domain reads EPEVTQTPSHQVTQMGQEVILRCVPISNHLYFYWYRQILGQKVEFLVSFYNNEISEKSEIFDDQFSVERPDGSNFTLKIRSTKLEDSAMYFCATKSEDYYEQYFGPGTRLTVT.

This chain uses TRBV18 with TRBJ2-6, with D possibly TRBD1 on 5 matching bases. There are 18 residues in the CDR3. Trimming removed 3 bases from V and 0 bases from J, with 15 bases in between. The germline CDR1 and CDR2 sequences are KGHSH and LQKENI. CDR3 amino acids: CASSPMDISHSGANVLTF. CDR3 DNA sequence: TGTGCCAGCTCACCTATGGACATCTCTCACTCTGGGGCCAACGTCCTGACTTTC.

In nucleotides, the CDR3 is TGTGCCAGCAGCGTAGGGGATAGCGGGAGGAACGAGCAGTACTTC. Translated: CASSVGDSGRNEQYF. The chain couples TRBV9 to TRBJ2-7; 10 bases map to TRBD2. Per the germline V gene, CDR1 is SGDLS and CDR2 is YYNGEE. V dropped 0 bases and J dropped 5; count of bases not matched to a gene: 5. This CDR3 is built from 15 residues.